The 5 T cell receptor beta chains given below trace back to one sample, sequenced in a study of T-cell memory formation after mild COVID-19. TCRdb reprocessed the 5' RACE reads with MiXCR, giving one entry per CDR3 protein. Of 450,000 to 650,000 distinct CDR3 sequences in the sample, just over 20% were seen once. Sequenced input: PBMCs or a T cell subset sorted from them (not recorded which). These receptors all stem from an adult woman who had mild COVID-19 (a few samples of this study predate the infection). Cell type and time point are not known.

The J gene is TRBJ1-1, the V gene TRBV2, with D unresolved. Trimming took 5 bases from V and 11 from J, leaving 6 bases between them. Germline CDR1 and CDR2: SNHLY and FYNNEI. The CDR3 consists of 9 residues. The CDR3 nucleotides read TGTGCCAGCAGTCAAGGGGCTTTCTTT. Protein product: CASSQGAFF.

The rearrangement links TRBV5-4 to TRBJ2-7; D gene ambiguous. Germline CDR1 reads SGHNT; CDR2 reads YYREEE (reference sequence). V lost 3 bases and J lost 6, with 7 bases in between. This CDR3 spans 11 amino acids. The CDR3: CASSSRGEQYF. The CDR3 bases are TGTGCCAGCAGCTCGAGAGGCGAGCAGTACTTC.

This clonotype was seen a handful of times. For the CDR3, the DNA is TGCGCCAGCAGCCAACGGGGGGCTAACGAGCAGTACTTC. Encoded protein: CASSQRGANEQYF. The V call is TRBV4-3, the J call TRBJ2-7; D might be TRBD2 (7 bases). Trimming pared 2 bases from V and 5 bases from J, leaving 10 bases between. CDR1 and CDR2 from the germline V gene are LGHNA and YSLEER. The CDR3 loop spans 13 amino acids.

The rearrangement links TRBV24-1 to TRBJ2-3; 8 bases line up with TRBD1. Germline CDR1 is KGHDR and CDR2 is SFDVKD. V shed 9 bases and J 1 base; nucleotides not matched to a gene: 2. This CDR3 comprises 13 residues. Here the CDR3 DNA reads TGTGCCACCCAGGGACAGGGCACAGATACGCAGTATTTT. Its protein product is CATQGQGTDTQYF.

The CDR3 coding sequence is TGTGCCACCAGTGATGTGAGGGGGGAGCAGTACTTC. Protein product: CATSDVRGEQYF. This chain connects TRBV24-1 to TRBJ2-7, with a weak D call TRBD1 (6 bases). Trimming pared 3 bases from V and 7 bases from J, leaving 9 bases between. The V gene's germline CDR1 is KGHDR and CDR2 SFDVKD. The CDR3 sequence is 12 residues long.